The present entry profiles one TCR beta chain with its context. Its antigen is as yet unknown. Profiled with immunoSEQ multiplex PCR; TCRdb holds only in-frame clones, not every one. This table has some 2.1 million clones, 95% appearing once. The data were obtained in a study of shared clonotypes between healthy human individuals. Study conclusions and caveats: Naive subsets, compared against memory subsets, generally had larger estimated richness values.

This CDR3 contains 14 residues. Looked up from germline, CDR1 is MNHNS and CDR2 is SASEGT. The V gene lost 4 bases and the J gene lost 3 bases, with 12 bases spanning the gap. The TCR comes from a man aged 18 to 35 in good health. The chain recombines TRBV6-1 with TRBJ2-5; D possibly corresponds to TRBD1 (5 bases). The sample was naive CD4+ T cells sorted from blood. Specified subset: CD45RA+ positively selected. The CDR3 loop reads CASSGLGREETQYF. In nucleotides, the CDR3 is TGTGCCAGCAGTGGCTTGGGCAGGGAAGAGACCCAGTACTTC.